Below, 26 T cell receptor beta chains from the same sample are listed, as sequenced in a study of cytomegalovirus exposure and HLA in healthy donors. The PCR used 60 Vbeta and 13 Jbeta primers. Some clones are missing from TCRdb's copy, which holds only in-frame ones; the method was immunoSEQ multiplex PCR. Of about 160,000 clones in the sample, roughly 76% are singletons; the top ten hold about 13%. The sample taken for sequencing was PBMCs. The receptors stem from a woman between 50 and 59 years old in good health and CMV-seronegative.

This clone has a single count. J is TRBJ2-5 and V is TRBV5-1; TRBD1 matches at 7 bases. With the DNA end fitting TRBJ2-7 better, the J assignment may be wrong. This CDR3 has 14 residues. CDR1 is SGHRS and CDR2 is YFSETQ in the germline V gene. The CDR3 bases are TGCGCCAGCAGTTTTAGGGGGCCCCTCTACGAGCAGTACTTC. Protein sequence: CASSFRGPLYEQYF.

The chain employs TRBV7-3 and TRBJ2-5; a weak D match, TRBD1 (6 bases). Trimming stripped 6 bases from V and 5 bases from J, with 19 bases between. Germline V gene lookup returns CDR1 SGHTA and CDR2 FQGTGA. The CDR3 extends over 15 amino acids. The CDR3 loop reads CASSQASSGAETQYF. In DNA form, the CDR3 reads TGTGCCAGCAGTCAAGCATCGTCAGGGGCGGAGACCCAGTACTTC.

This chain links TRBV5-4 with TRBJ2-2; 7 nucleotides line up with TRBD2. Germline trimming cut 0 bases from V and 4 bases from J; bases unmatched to any gene: 0. The CDR3 consists of 14 residues. Germline V gives CDR1 SGHNT, CDR2 YYREEE (reference sequence). The CDR3 DNA follows: TGTGCCAGCAGCTTGGGGGGGGGCACCGGGGAGCTGTTTTTT. This translates into CASSLGGGTGELFF.

The rearrangement joins TRBV5-4 to TRBJ1-6; TRBD1 agrees at 10 bases. This CDR3 comprises 15 residues. With V trimmed by 3 bases and J by 8 bases, 5 bases remained unmatched. Germline V gene lookup returns CDR1 SGHNT and CDR2 YYREEE (reference sequence). The CDR3 bases are TGTGCCAGCAGCTCTGGGACAGGGGTTGATTCACCCCTCCACTTT. This encodes CASSSGTGVDSPLHF.

V and J are TRBV6-5 and TRBJ1-1; no firm D call. The ends were cut back, 6 bases at V and 1 base at J, with 6 bases in the middle. The CDR3 loop spans 12 amino acids. Germline CDR1 and CDR2: MNHEY and SVGAGI. CDR3 nucleotide sequence: TGTGCCAGCAGCCCGGGGAACACTGAAGCTTTCTTT. It yields the protein CASSPGNTEAFF.

The chain recombines TRBV7-6 with TRBJ1-3; 7 positions match TRBD1. The CDR3 consists of 15 residues. V trimming: 1 base; J trimming: 3 bases; junction bases outside the gene matches: 3. CDR1 and CDR2 (germline): SGHVS, FNYEAQ. The CDR3 DNA reads TGTGCCAGCAGCTTAGTACCAGGGGGTGGAAACACCATATATTTT. This codes for CASSLVPGGGNTIYF.

The rearrangement uses TRBV5-1 and TRBJ1-4; D perhaps matches TRBD1 (5 bases). The V and J ends lost 1 base and 8 bases respectively, with 12 bases between them. Germline V lookup: CDR1 SGHRS, CDR2 YFSETQ. The CDR3 is made up of 14 amino acids. For the CDR3, the DNA is TGCGCCAGCAGCTTGACCAGGGCGGACGAAAAACTGTTTTTT. The encoded protein is CASSLTRADEKLFF. Using reference TRBV5-1 and TRBJ1-4 for the parts outside the CDR3, the full variable domain is KAGVTQTPRYLIKTRGQQVTLSCSPISGHRSVSWYQQTPGQGLQFLFEYFSETQRNKGNFPGRFSGRQFSNSRSEMNVSTLELGDSALYLCASSLTRADEKLFFGSGTQLSVL.

The CDR3 nucleotides are TGCGCCAGCTTGGGAGAGCGGTTCTACGAGCAGTACTTC. Encoded protein: CASLGERFYEQYF. The V gene is TRBV10-2, the J gene TRBJ2-7; D may be TRBD2 (5 bases). This CDR3 contains 13 residues. V lost 8 bases and J lost 3, with 14 bases in between. Germline lookup yields CDR1 WSHSY and CDR2 SAAADI.

This clone was counted a few times. This chain uses TRBV19 with TRBJ1-2; D gene ambiguous. The CDR3 is 12 amino acids. CDR1 is LNHDA and CDR2 is SQIVND in the germline V gene (reference sequence). The V end lost 6 bases, the J end lost 7 bases, and 12 bases lay between the germline ends. The DNA for the CDR3 is TGTGCCAGTAGCACTAGGCAGGCTGGCTACACCTTC. Protein: CASSTRQAGYTF.

The rearrangement links TRBV9 to TRBJ2-7; D might be TRBD2 (6 bases). V was cut by 4 bases and J by 5 bases, with 19 bases left in between. The CDR3 covers 15 residues. Germline V lookup: CDR1 SGDLS, CDR2 YYNGEE. DNA of the CDR3: TGTGCCAGCAGCCCCCGGGACTCCACGATCCACGAGCAGTACTTC. The encoded protein is CASSPRDSTIHEQYF.

The chain uses TRBV12-5 and TRBJ2-5, with 8 bases lining up with TRBD1. Trimming at V came to 6 bases and at J to 2 bases, leaving 5 bases not matched to a gene. The germline V gene encodes CDR1 LGHNT and CDR2 FRNRAP. The CDR3 is made up of 14 amino acids. The CDR3 region is CASGRDRTQETQYF. CDR3 in DNA: TGTGCTAGTGGGCGGGACAGGACTCAAGAGACCCAGTACTTC.

Points on this clone: Within the sample, other DNA sequences also encode this same CDR3. V usage is TRBV29-1 and J usage is TRBJ1-1; TRBD1 agrees at 7 bases. The CDR3 has 12 amino acids. Germline trimming cut 7 bases from V and 0 bases from J; bases unmatched to any gene: 2. Germline CDR1 reads SQVTM; CDR2 reads ANQGSEA. The CDR3 region is CSADRLNTEAFF. CDR3 nucleotide sequence: TGCAGCGCGGACAGGTTGAACACTGAAGCTTTCTTT. Together with reference TRBV29-1 and TRBJ1-1, the CDR3 gives the full variable domain: SAVISQKPSRDICQRGTSLTIQCQVDSQVTMMFWYRQQPGQSLTLIATANQGSEATYESGFVIDKFPISRPNLTFSTLTVSNMSPEDSSIYLCSADRLNTEAFFGQGTRLTVV.

The chain uses TRBV7-2 and TRBJ2-5; D not certain. This CDR3 is built from 14 residues. Trimming shortened V by 0 bases and J by 5 bases, and 10 bases separated the two germline ends. Germline V gene sequence: CDR1 SGHTA, CDR2 FQGNSA. Written as DNA, the CDR3 is TGTGCCAGCAGCTTAGCCCCGACTGTGGAGACCCAGTACTTC. Protein product: CASSLAPTVETQYF.

By sample share, this clone is hyperexpanded (1% or more). This chain uses TRBV4-3 with TRBJ2-6; tentatively, D is TRBD2 (6 bases). The germline V gene encodes CDR1 LGHNA and CDR2 YSLEER. The V gene lost 4 bases and the J gene lost 0 bases, with 10 bases spanning the gap. The CDR3 contains 16 residues. For the CDR3, the DNA is TGCGCCAGCAGCCCCTCGGAGGGCTCTGGGGCCAACGTCCTGACTTTC. Protein sequence: CASSPSEGSGANVLTF.

The J gene is TRBJ2-5, the V gene TRBV5-4, with 11 bases that match TRBD2. J lost 4 bases, V lost 5 bases, and 7 bases had no gene match. This CDR3 has 15 residues. CDR1 and CDR2 from the germline V gene are SGHNT and YYREEE (reference sequence). CDR3 nucleotides: TGTGCCAGCAGGTTAGCGGGAGGGCTGAGAGAGACCCAGTACTTC. It is translated as CASRLAGGLRETQYF. Looking up the rest from reference TRBV5-4 and TRBJ2-5 gives the full variable domain: ETGVTQSPTHLIKTRGQQVTLRCSSQSGHNTVSWYQQALGQGPQFIFQYYREEENGRGNFPPRFSGLQFPNYSSELNVNALELDDSALYLCASRLAGGLRETQYFGPGTRLLVL.

This clone was seen a single time. The V gene is TRBV9, the J gene TRBJ2-1; D is possibly TRBD2 (6 bases). The germline CDR1 and CDR2 sequences are SGDLS and YYNGEE. This CDR3 spans 15 amino acids. V gave up 4 bases and J gave up 10 bases, with 21 bases separating them. The CDR3 loop is CASSSLGGTTIEQFF. The DNA of the CDR3 is TGTGCCAGCAGCTCACTGGGGGGAACCACAATAGAGCAGTTCTTC.

The chain carries TRBV5-5 and TRBJ2-5; 7 bases match TRBD1. The germline V gene has CDR1 SGHKS and CDR2 YYEKEE (reference sequence). The CDR3 totals 18 residues. V lost 4 bases and J lost 4; bases outside the gene matches: 19. CDR3 DNA: TGTGCCAGCAGCCGAAGGACTTTTGGGACAGAGGTTAGAGAGACCCAGTACTTC. Its protein product is CASSRRTFGTEVRETQYF.

The V and J genes are TRBV6-6 and TRBJ1-1; D uncertain. Trimming pared 0 bases from V and 0 bases from J, leaving 5 bases between. CDR3 size: 14 residues. Germline loops: CDR1 MNHNY, CDR2 SVGAGI (reference sequence). The CDR3 region is CASSYSSLNTEAFF. CDR3 nucleotides: TGTGCCAGCAGTTACTCTTCCTTGAACACTGAAGCTTTCTTT.

The chain is built from TRBV9 and TRBJ1-3; 9 nucleotides agree with TRBD1. The CDR3 has 16 amino acids. J gave up 0 bases and V 4 bases, and 5 bases lay outside the gene matches. CDR1 and CDR2 from the germline V gene are SGDLS and YYNGEE. CDR3 amino acids: CASSPSTGGSGNTIYF. The DNA for the CDR3 is TGTGCCAGCAGCCCCTCGACAGGGGGCTCTGGAAACACCATATATTTT.

This chain connects TRBV2 to TRBJ2-1; 9 bases match TRBD2. The length of the CDR3 is 15 residues. The V and J ends lost 0 bases and 9 bases, in that order; junction bases with no gene match: 6. The germline gives CDR1 SNHLY, CDR2 FYNNEI. CDR3 region: CASSEALAGAPEQFF. The CDR3 region has the DNA TGTGCCAGCAGTGAAGCGTTAGCGGGAGCACCTGAGCAGTTCTTC.

CDR3: CASSFEWRERNNEQFF. Here the CDR3 DNA reads TGTGCCAGCAGTTTTGAGTGGCGGGAGCGGAACAATGAGCAGTTCTTC. This sequence joins TRBV27 and TRBJ2-1, with 7 nucleotides matching TRBD2. The V segment lost 3 bases and the J segment 5 bases; nucleotides outside the gene matches: 10. This CDR3 is built from 16 residues. Germline V gives CDR1 MNHEY, CDR2 SMNVEV (reference sequence).

This clone was seen more than once but under ten times. The chain is built from TRBV7-2 and TRBJ2-7; D might be TRBD1 (6 bases). Germline loops: CDR1 SGHTA, CDR2 FQGNSA. The CDR3 length is 15 residues. The V gene lost 0 bases and the J gene lost 3 bases, with 12 bases spanning the gap. The CDR3 DNA reads TGTGCCAGCAGCTTAGCTACAACAGGGAACTACGAGCAGTACTTC. Translation: CASSLATTGNYEQYF. Combining the CDR3 with reference TRBV7-2 and TRBJ2-7 gives the whole variable domain GAGVSQSPSNKVTEKGKDVELRCDPISGHTALYWYRQSLGQGLEFLIYFQGNSAPDKSGLPSDRFSAERTGGSVSTLTIQRTQQEDSAVYLCASSLATTGNYEQYFGPGTRLTVT.

The CDR3 region has the DNA TGTGCCAGTAGCTACAGGGGGAATAATTCACCCCTCCACTTT. This translates into CASSYRGNNSPLHF. The chain combines TRBV19 with TRBJ1-6; 8 nucleotides line up with TRBD1. Unmatched junction bases numbered 3, after V lost 6 bases and J lost 5 bases. Germline CDR1 and CDR2: LNHDA and SQIVND (reference sequence). The CDR3 contains 14 residues.

This chain connects TRBV14 to TRBJ1-2, with a tentative D call TRBD1 (5 bases). Germline-derived CDR1 and CDR2 are SGHDN and FVKESK. Trimming stripped 2 bases from V and 2 bases from J, with 12 bases between. The CDR3 runs to 15 residues. In DNA form, the CDR3 reads TGTGCCAGCAGCCAACTGGGGGACTTGAACTATGGCTACACCTTC. Protein product: CASSQLGDLNYGYTF.

The chain carries TRBV7-8 and TRBJ2-7, with 12 bases matching TRBD2. The CDR3 spans 15 residues. With 1 base clipped from V and 2 bases from J, the junction kept 0 bases outside the gene matches. Germline V gives CDR1 SGHVS, CDR2 FQNEAQ. The CDR3 spells CASSLGLAGAYEQYF. DNA for the CDR3: TGTGCCAGCAGCTTAGGACTAGCGGGGGCCTACGAGCAGTACTTC.

This clone was found a few times. The CDR3: CASSLRENEQFF. The CDR3 coding sequence is TGTGCCAGCAGCTTAAGGGAGAATGAGCAGTTCTTC. The V call is TRBV7-9, the J call TRBJ2-1; tentatively, D is TRBD2 (5 bases). CDR3 length: 12 amino acids. Per germline, CDR1 SEHNR and CDR2 FQNEAQ (reference sequence). V dropped 2 bases and J dropped 7 bases, with 6 bases sitting between them. The full variable domain, rest sourced from reference TRBV7-9 and TRBJ2-1, is DTGVSQNPRHKITKRGQNVTFRCDPISEHNRLYWYRQTLGQGPEFLTYFQNEAQLEKSRLLSDRFSAERPKGSFSTLEIQRTEQGDSAMYLCASSLRENEQFFGPGTRLTVL.